The clone carrying this TCR beta chain has a count of ten or more. Its antigen is undetermined. Unsorted bulk tissue, roughly 20-33 mg of it, served as the source for co-extraction of RNA and DNA. Chronic HBV infection, which was untreated, was present in the patients. These data belong to a study of tumor-infiltrating lymphocytes in primary liver carcinoma. Study-wide context: The study reported T1-T3 N0M0 tumors spanning 4.2 to 10 cm.

V was pared by 5 bases and J by 5 bases, with 9 bases between. The CDR3 length is 12 residues. Germline-derived CDR1 and CDR2 are MDHEN and SYDVKM. Researchers generated TCR beta cDNA from around 510 ng of total RNA, relying on a constant-region primer. It was through three nested multiplex PCR rounds of slightly modified ARM-PCR that TCR beta libraries arose. The first two PCR rounds, approximately 11 cycles each, used TRBV1-TRBV30 forward primers and a C-beta reverse primer. From the multiplex PCR reads, TCRdb called clonotypes with MiXCR, one entry per CDR3 protein. This sample has about 99,000 distinct CDR3 sequences, with 55% to 75% found just once. Study-level points and caveats: Tumors had a significantly higher top-250-clone fraction than blood (p = 0.039).

The chain uses TRBV28 and TRBJ1-2; tentative D call: TRBD1 (5 bases). The receptor was derived from an older woman with primary liver carcinoma and hepatitis B virus infection. The source material was liver tumor tissue from sampling region 5. Subset indicated: tumor region T5, tumor centre. The CDR3 nucleotides read TGTGCCAGCAGTCGACAGATATATGGCTACACCTTC. Translation: CASSRQIYGYTF.